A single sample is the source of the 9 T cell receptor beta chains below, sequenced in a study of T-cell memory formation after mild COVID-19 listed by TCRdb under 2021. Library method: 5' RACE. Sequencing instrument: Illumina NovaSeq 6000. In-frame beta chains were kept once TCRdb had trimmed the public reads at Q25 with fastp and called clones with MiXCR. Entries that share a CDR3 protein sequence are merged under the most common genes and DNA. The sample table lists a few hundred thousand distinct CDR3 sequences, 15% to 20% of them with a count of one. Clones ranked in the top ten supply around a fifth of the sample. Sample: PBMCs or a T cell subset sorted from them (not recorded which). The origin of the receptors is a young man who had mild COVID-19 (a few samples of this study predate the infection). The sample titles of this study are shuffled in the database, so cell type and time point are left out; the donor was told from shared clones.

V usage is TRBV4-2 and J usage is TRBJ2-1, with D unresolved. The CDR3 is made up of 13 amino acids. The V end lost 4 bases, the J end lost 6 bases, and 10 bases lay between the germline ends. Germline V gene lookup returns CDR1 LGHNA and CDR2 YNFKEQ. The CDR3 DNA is TGTGCCAGCAGCCCCATTTCCCCCAATGAGCAGTTCTTC. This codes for CASSPISPNEQFF.

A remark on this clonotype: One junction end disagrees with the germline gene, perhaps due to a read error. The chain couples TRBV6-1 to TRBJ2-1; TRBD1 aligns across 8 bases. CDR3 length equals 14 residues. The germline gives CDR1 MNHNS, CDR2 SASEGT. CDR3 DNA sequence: TGTGCAAGCAGATTCGGACAGGGCCTCAATGAGCAGTTCTTC. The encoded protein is CASRFGQGLNEQFF.

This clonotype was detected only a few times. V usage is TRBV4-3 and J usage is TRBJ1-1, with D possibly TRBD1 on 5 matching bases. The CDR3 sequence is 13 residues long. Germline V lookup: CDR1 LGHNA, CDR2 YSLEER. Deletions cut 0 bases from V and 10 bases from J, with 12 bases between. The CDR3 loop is CASSQDGAGRAFF. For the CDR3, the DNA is TGCGCCAGCAGCCAAGATGGCGCAGGGAGAGCTTTCTTT.

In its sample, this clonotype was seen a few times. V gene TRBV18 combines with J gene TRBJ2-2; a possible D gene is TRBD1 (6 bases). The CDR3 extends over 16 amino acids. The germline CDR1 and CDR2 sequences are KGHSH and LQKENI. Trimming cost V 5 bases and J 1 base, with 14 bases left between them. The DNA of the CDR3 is TGTGCCAGCTCATTCACGGGACAACTGAACACCGGGGAGCTGTTTTTT. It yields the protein CASSFTGQLNTGELFF.

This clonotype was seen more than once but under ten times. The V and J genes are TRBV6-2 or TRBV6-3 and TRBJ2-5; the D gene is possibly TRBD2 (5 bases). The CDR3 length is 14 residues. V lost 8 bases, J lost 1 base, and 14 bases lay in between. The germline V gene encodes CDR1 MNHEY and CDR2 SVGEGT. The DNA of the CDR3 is TGTGCCAGCTCCCCGAGGGCCCGCCAAGAGACCCAGTACTTC. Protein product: CASSPRARQETQYF.

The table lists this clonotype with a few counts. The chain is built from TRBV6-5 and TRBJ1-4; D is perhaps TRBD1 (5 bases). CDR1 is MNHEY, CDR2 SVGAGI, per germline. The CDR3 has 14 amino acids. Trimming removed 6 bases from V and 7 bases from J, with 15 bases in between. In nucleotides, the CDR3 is TGTGCCAGCAGGCCGGGGCTGTGGGGTGAAAAACTGTTTTTT. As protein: CASRPGLWGEKLFF.

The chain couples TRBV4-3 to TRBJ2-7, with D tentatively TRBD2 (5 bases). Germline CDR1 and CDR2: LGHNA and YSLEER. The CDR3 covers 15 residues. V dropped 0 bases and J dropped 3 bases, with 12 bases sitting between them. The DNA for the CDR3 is TGCGCCAGCAGCCAAGATAGGCTAGCCAGCTACGAGCAGTACTTC. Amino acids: CASSQDRLASYEQYF.

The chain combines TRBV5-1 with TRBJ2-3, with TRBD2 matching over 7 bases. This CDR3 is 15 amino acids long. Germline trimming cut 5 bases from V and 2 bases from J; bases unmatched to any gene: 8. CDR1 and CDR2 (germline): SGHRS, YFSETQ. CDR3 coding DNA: TGCGCCAGCAGGGATGGAGCGGGGTACACAGATACGCAGTATTTT. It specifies CASRDGAGYTDTQYF.

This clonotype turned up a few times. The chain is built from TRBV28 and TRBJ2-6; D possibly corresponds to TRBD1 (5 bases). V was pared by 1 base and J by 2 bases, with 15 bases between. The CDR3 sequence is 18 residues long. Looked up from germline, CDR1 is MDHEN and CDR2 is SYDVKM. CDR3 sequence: CASSLLSTAPAGANVLTF. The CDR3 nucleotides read TGTGCCAGCAGTTTATTGTCGACAGCCCCTGCTGGGGCCAACGTCCTGACTTTC. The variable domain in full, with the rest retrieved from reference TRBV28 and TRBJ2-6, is DVKVTQSSRYLVKRTGEKVFLECVQDMDHENMFWYRQDPGLGLRLIYFSYDVKMKEKGDIPEGYSVSREKKERFSLILESASTNQTSMYLCASSLLSTAPAGANVLTFGAGSRLTVL.